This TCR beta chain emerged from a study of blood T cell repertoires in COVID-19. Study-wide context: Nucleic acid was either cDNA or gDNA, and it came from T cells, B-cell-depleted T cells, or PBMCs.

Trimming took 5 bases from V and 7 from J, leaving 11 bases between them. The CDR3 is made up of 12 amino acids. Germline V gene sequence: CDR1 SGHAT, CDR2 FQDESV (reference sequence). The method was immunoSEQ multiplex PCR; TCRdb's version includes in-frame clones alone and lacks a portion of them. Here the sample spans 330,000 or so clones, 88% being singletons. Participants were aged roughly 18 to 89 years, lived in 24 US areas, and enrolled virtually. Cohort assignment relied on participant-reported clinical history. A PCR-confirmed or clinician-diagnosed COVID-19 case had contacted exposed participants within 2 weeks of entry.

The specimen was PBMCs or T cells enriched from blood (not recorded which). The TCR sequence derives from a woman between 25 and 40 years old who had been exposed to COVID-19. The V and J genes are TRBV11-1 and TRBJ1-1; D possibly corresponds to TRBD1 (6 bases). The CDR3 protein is CASSVQGDEAFF. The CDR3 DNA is TGTGCCAGCAGCGTACAGGGAGATGAAGCTTTCTTT.